Below, one T cell receptor beta chain is given with its context. Its antigen is undetermined. All donors came from Russia, were Caucasian and healthy, and spanned ages roughly 6 to 100. Total RNA amounts of at least 6 micrograms were extracted per sample. This sample is drawn from a study of blood T cells in healthy people across ages. The CDR3 is 12 residues long. CDR1 is LGHNA and CDR2 is YNFKEQ in the germline V gene. Study-wide results and limits: Among long-lived donors, naive CD4+ cells were more numerous and diversity higher than in aged donors. Age showed a roughly linear inverse relationship with TCR beta diversity per million T cells.

Combining a sample-barcoded 5' primer with a J-beta primer mix, a second PCR ran for 7 to 11 cycles. Each CDR3 protein is one row after TCRdb ran MiXCR on the 5' RACE reads. The sample holds approximately 790,000 distinct CDR3 sequences, around two thirds seen once. The source material was blood. The chain carries TRBV4-2 and TRBJ1-6, with D possibly matching TRBD1 (6 bases). This receptor was identified in a man aged 25 to 40 in good health. CDR3 protein: CAGRTGNSPLHF. The CDR3 DNA reads as TGTGCGGGCCGAACAGGGAATTCACCCCTCCACTTT.